This TCR beta chain is from a study of T cell therapy after organ transplantation (dated 2019 in TCRdb). Describing the broader study: Therapy products were autologous CMV-specific T cells expanded in vitro for about 15 days with a peptide pool of 30 HLA class I and II CMV epitopes. Patients received a median of 1.92 x 10^8 CMV-specific T cells across 2 to 6 intravenous infusions. Of the roughly ten patients, eight were classified as clinical responders and two as nonresponders. Blood samples for the long-term post-therapy time point were collected 20 to 29 weeks after therapy was completed. An open-label phase I trial of autologous CMV-specific adoptive T cell therapy in solid-organ transplant recipients was the basis for the study, which was a follow-up TRBV repertoire analysis. Each patient got up to 6 T cell doses, given every 2 weeks, and was then monitored for about seven months after finishing therapy. Only about 80% of the 10 patients had long-term post-therapy samples available. Beyond this particular receptor, the publication reports: Before therapy, nonresponders had marked clonal expansions, and after therapy the repertoires of nonresponders changed only minimally. The small cohort prevented assessing confounders such as concurrent antirejection and antiviral medications. The small number of expansions detected in nonresponders may reflect reduced sample coverage resulting from poor CD8+ T cell yield. The fold change in CD8 clonality after therapy was inversely correlated with pretherapy clonality, which suggests that less biased repertoires were more open to remodeling. Reconstitution after therapy appeared to include not only transferred clonotypes but also endogenous clonotypes that had not been detected in the therapy products.

About this clone: Its antigen target is currently unknown. One base away there is no much larger clone; base qualities are not given.

There are 14 amino acids in the CDR3, from cysteine to phenylalanine inclusive. The CDR3 DNA has 42 bases and is translated from base 1. The V and J ends are trimmed by 0 bases and 7 bases, leaving 10 bases between them. The CDR1 and CDR2 encoded by the germline V gene (reference sequence) are LNHDA and SQIVND. The intended sense of this specimen's time point label: 20-29 weeks after completion of therapy. The patients had received solid-organ transplants and had cytomegalovirus that was drug-resistant/recurrent. More than 8 trial participants were chosen for repertoire analysis on the basis of the availability of post-therapy peripheral blood mononuclear cells. Viable CD3+CD8+CD4- lymphocytes were isolated from PBMCs by sorting on a BD FACSAria III. Genomic DNA was extracted from sorted cells with the Qiagen DNeasy Kit. The immunoSEQ two-step, bias-controlled multiplex PCR assay was used to amplify TRB CDR3 regions from genomic DNA. An Illumina NextSeq 500 was used to sequence the CDR3 libraries. The authors' pipeline ran thus. The immunoSEQ Analyzer platform was used for the initial alignment and bioinformatics, which included bias normalization against synthetic CDR3 analogs. Annotation of V, D and J genes followed the definitions in the IMGT database. VDJtools version 1.1.10 and the R package tcR version 2.2.1.11 were used with default settings for further TRBV analyses. GLIPH analysis was done using default settings in version 1.0. In CDR3 sequences with at least 5 reads, significant changes in clonotype frequency were tested by a 2-sided binomial test with Benjamini-Hochberg correction (alpha = 0.01). TCRdb stores this immuneACCESS table with in-frame sequences only. Part of the clones is absent; in the studies checked, under half of the shortfall reflects unresolved V genes, and no reason is known for the rest. V and J calls and clone size come straight from that table; D and trimming were deduced from the DNA. The sample table records about 1,500 clones; 70% to 80% of these occur just once. 40% to 60% of the sample is in the top ten clones.

The chain joins TRBV19 to TRBJ2-1, with TRBD2 tentatively as D gene (6 bases match). The receptor comes from a human patient who had received a solid organ transplant and had CMV disease. Some T cells may originate with the graft donor following a transplant. Sequencing was performed on CD8+ T cells from blood, taken after autologous CMV-specific T cell therapy. The CDR3 region has the sequence CASSIDVLANEQFF. The DNA is as follows: TGTGCCAGTAGTATAGATGTCCTAGCGAATGAGCAGTTCTTC. The full variable domain, completed from the reference TRBV19 and TRBJ2-1 proteins outside the CDR3, reads DGGITQSPKYLFRKEGQNVTLSCEQNLNHDAMYWYRQDPGQGLRLIYYSQIVNDFQKGDIAEGYSVSREKKESFPLTVTSAQKNPTAFYLCASSIDVLANEQFFGPGTRLTVL.